The rows below give T cell receptor beta chains drawn from one sample of a study of shared clonotypes between healthy human individuals. Using immunoSEQ multiplex PCR, the repertoire was profiled, and TCRdb retains in-frame clones only, with some absent. The table lists fewer than 850,000 clones, approximately 79% of them singletons, with roughly 1.8% in the top ten. The sequencing sample was made of memory CD4+ T cells sorted from blood. The receptors originated from a woman aged 30 to 39 in good health. Both conserved end residues are trimmed from each CDR3. Expanded clones are given a class, and other clones once, few, many or no size at all.

V: TRBV7-8
size: NA
J: TRBJ2-7
CDR3: ASSPDRYHEQY

V: TRBV5-1
size: NA
J: TRBJ1-2
CDR3: ASSDKGQGAIYGYT

V: TRBV25-1
size: few
J: TRBJ2-7
CDR3: ASSDSTGAYEQY

V: TRBV20-1
size: once
J: TRBJ2-7
CDR3: SASGAPGQY

V: TRBV15
size: NA
J: TRBJ2-5
CDR3: ATSPGLAEETQY

V: TRBV27
size: NA
J: TRBJ2-7
CDR3: ASSPGQTYEQY

V: TRBV6-1
size: NA
J: TRBJ1-5
CDR3: ASALRGAENQPQH

V: TRBV6-5
size: NA
J: TRBJ2-1
CDR3: ASSYLRDYEQF

V: TRBV19
size: NA
J: TRBJ1-5
CDR3: ASRTTSSNQPQH

V: TRBV19
size: NA
J: TRBJ2-2
CDR3: ASSTQGAGGGRGELF

V: TRBV9
size: NA
J: TRBJ2-1
CDR3: ASSVGPSSYNEQF

V: TRBV19
size: NA
J: TRBJ2-1
CDR3: ASSNRRHQF